This T cell receptor (beta chain) came from a study of blood T cell repertoires in COVID-19. Study-wide background: Samples representing acute and convalescent COVID-19 were sourced from the United States, Italy and Spain. Sources were T cells, B-cell-depleted T cells, or PBMCs; the material itself was cDNA or gDNA.

Study processing details: Estimated nucleated cell counts came from reference gene primer amplification. This table comes from immunoSEQ multiplex PCR, and its TCRdb copy is limited to in-frame clones, with some not included. D and trimming were read from the DNA, whereas the V and J calls and clone size are those reported in that table. This sample has about 120,000 clones, with roughly 82% found just once. V gave up 8 bases and J gave up 5 bases, with 13 bases separating them. Germline assignment: CDR1 SNHLY and CDR2 FYNNEI. The length of the CDR3 is 12 residues. The receptor was derived from a human donor in a cohort sampled during active COVID-19. What was sequenced was peripheral blood. V gene TRBV2 combines with J gene TRBJ2-7; perhaps TRBD1 as D (6 bases). The CDR3 loop reads CASSLTGNEQYF. CDR3 bases: TGTGCCAGCTCCCTCACAGGGAACGAGCAGTACTTC.